This T cell receptor (beta chain) was found in a study of blood T cell repertoires in COVID-19. Across the study: Sites across the United States, Italy and Spain contributed samples from acute and convalescent COVID-19. The analysed material was cDNA or gDNA that came from T cells, B-cell-depleted T cells, or PBMCs.

As handled by the study authors: Using reference gene primer amplification, nucleated cell counts were estimated. The repertoire was sequenced with immunoSEQ multiplex PCR; TCRdb's copy has only in-frame clones and lacks some. V, J and clone size derive from that table, while D and trimming were established from the DNA sequence. Here the sample spans about 240,000 clones, roughly 76% being singletons. Enrollment of patients from Seattle took place during active infection, with longitudinal follow-up. Sequencing input: peripheral blood. This TCR came from a woman aged 80 or older with COVID-19, enrolled during active disease.

CDR3 sequence: CASVRGITEAFF. The CDR3 DNA reads TGTGCCAGCGTTAGGGGTATCACTGAAGCTTTCTTT. V gene TRBV2 combines with J gene TRBJ1-1, with D tentatively TRBD1 (5 bases). Germline V lookup: CDR1 SNHLY, CDR2 FYNNEI. This CDR3 is 12 amino acids long. V was cut by 8 bases and J by 4 bases, with 11 bases left in between. Full variable domain (outside the CDR3, taken from reference TRBV2 and TRBJ1-1): EPEVTQTPSHQVTQMGQEVILRCVPISNHLYFYWYRQILGQKVEFLVSFYNNEISEKSEIFDDQFSVERPDGSNFTLKIRSTKLEDSAMYFCASVRGITEAFFGQGTRLTVV.